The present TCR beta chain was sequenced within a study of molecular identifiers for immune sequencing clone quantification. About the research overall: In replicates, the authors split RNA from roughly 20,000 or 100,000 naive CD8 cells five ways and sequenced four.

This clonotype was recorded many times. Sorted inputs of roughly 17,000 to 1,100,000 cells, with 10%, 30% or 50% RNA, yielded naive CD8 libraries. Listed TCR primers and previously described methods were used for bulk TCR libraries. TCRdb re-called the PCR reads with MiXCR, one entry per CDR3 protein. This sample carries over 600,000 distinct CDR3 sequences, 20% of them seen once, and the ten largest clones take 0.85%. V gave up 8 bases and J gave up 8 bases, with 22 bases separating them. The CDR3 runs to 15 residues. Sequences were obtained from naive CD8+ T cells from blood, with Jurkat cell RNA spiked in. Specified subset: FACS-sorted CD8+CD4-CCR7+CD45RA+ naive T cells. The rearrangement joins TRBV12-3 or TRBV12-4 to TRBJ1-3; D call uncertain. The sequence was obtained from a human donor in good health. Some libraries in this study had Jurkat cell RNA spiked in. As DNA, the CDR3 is TGTGCCAGCGACGGACCGACCGGACTACCGGACACCATATATTTT. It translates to CASDGPTGLPDTIYF.